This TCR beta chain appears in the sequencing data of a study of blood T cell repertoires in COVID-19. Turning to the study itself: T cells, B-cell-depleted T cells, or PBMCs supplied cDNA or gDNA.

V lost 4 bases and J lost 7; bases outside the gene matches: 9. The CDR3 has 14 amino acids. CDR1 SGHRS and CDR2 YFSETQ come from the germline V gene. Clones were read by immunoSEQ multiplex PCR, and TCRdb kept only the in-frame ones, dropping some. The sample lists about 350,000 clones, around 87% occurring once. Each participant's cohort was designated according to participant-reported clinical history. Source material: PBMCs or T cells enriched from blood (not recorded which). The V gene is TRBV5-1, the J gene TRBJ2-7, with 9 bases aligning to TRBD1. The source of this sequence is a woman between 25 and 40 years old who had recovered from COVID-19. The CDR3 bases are TGCGCCAGCAGCGTCCGGGACAGGGCGTTGGAGCAGTACTTC. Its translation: CASSVRDRALEQYF.